This entry is about one T cell receptor (beta chain). The data belong to a study of long-term antiretroviral therapy in people with HIV. The CDR3 sequence is 14 residues long. Germline lookup yields CDR1 SGDLS and CDR2 YYNGEE. Trimming left V 0 bases short and J 6 bases short, with 10 bases between. Survey-level resolution applied to immunoSEQ assay v3.0. The method was immunoSEQ multiplex PCR; TCRdb's version includes in-frame clones alone and lacks a portion of them. In the table there are under 30,000 clones, around 96% of which are singletons. The sequencing used unsorted PBMCs, collected about 6.6 years after starting antiretroviral therapy. The receptor comes from a man in his thirties or forties with HIV. The chain joins TRBV9 to TRBJ2-1; D call uncertain. CDR3 DNA sequence: TGTGCCAGCAGCGTAGCGGTTATGGGCAATGAGCAGTTCTTC. As protein: CASSVAVMGNEQFF. The full variable domain, with the rest looked up from reference TRBV9 and TRBJ2-1, is DSGVTQTPKHLITATGQRVTLRCSPRSGDLSVYWYQQSLDQGLQFLIQYYNGEERAKGNILERFSAQQFPDLHSELNLSSLELGDSALYFCASSVAVMGNEQFFGPGTRLTVL.